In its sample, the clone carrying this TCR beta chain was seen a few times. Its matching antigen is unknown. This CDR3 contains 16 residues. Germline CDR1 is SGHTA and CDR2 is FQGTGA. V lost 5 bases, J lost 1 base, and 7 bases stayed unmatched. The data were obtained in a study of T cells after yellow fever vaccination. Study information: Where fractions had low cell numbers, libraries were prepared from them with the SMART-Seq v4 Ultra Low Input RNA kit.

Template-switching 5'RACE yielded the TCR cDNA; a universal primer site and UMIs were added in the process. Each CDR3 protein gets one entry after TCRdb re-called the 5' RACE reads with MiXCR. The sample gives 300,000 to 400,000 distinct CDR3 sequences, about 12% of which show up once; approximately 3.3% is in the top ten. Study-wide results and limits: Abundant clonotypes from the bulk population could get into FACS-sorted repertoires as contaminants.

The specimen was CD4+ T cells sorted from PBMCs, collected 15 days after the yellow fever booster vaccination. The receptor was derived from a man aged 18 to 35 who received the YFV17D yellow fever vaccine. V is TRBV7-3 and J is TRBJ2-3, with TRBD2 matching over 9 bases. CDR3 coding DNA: TGTGCCAGCAGCCGATCTAGCGGGGAAGGCACAGATACGCAGTATTTT. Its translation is CASSRSSGEGTDTQYF.